This TCR beta chain was identified in a study of cytomegalovirus exposure and HLA in healthy donors (dated by TCRdb to about 2017). About the full investigation: An earlier analysis of some 600 of the donors reported over 250 Gb of sequence data and 117 million unique TCR beta sequences obtained from about 179 million T cells. In a later genetic analysis, genome-wide SNP genotypes for about three fifths of the roughly 670 donors were used, and that subset was treated as a discovery cohort. On average, around 240,000 unique TCR beta nucleotide sequences were sequenced per donor among a few hundred genotyped donors of the cohort, with 15% to 20% of those sequences being non-productive. The aim of the study was to test whether cataloging public T cell receptors could identify signatures of past pathogen exposure. The study combined high-throughput TCR immunosequencing, statistical association of individual TCRs with disease status, and machine learning to predict cytomegalovirus infection status. Using immunosequencing, the study profiled T cell repertoires from roughly 650 subjects and related those repertoires to cytomegalovirus serostatus. Every repertoire in the discovery cohort had been generated on one and the same sequencing platform. Donor age, sex, ethnicity and CMV serostatus were collected together with the repertoire data. Typing coverage differed by locus: A, B, C, DRB1 and DQB1 were typed in roughly 620-630 donors, DQA1 in 500 to 550, DPA1 in 600 to 610, and DPB1 in 472. Of the roughly 430 genotyped donors, approximately 82% fell in the genetic ancestry cluster associated with self-reported Caucasian donors. In an earlier analysis of over 550 of the donors, high-throughput TCR beta sequencing was used to judge whether each TCR beta V gene segment behaved as functional or pseudogenic. To study patterns of TCR occurrence, a later analysis re-analyzed previously published TCR beta repertoires from around 660 donors and added high-resolution HLA genotyping. Rather than using new phenotypic data, the later analysis identified candidate immune exposures from TCR beta sequences and from how often those sequences occurred across donors. Along with the roughly 700-subject first cohort, a separate validation cohort of 120 different subjects was used. HLA typing covered class I and class II loci at four-digit resolution. Roughly 5 DR-DQ haplotypes were handled as single units for association and clustering because linkage in the cohort was strong. Roughly 300 gigabases of sequencing data and approximately 80 million unique TCR sequences were included in an early release covering roughly 700 HLA-typed donors.

Broad study findings and their caveats: A cluster of highly shared sequence variants was judged likely to represent a technical artifact of the sequencing pipeline. Most TCR sequences were seen in very few donors, while some public TCRs were found in many individuals. Because the 87-base-pair reads could not distinguish some IMGT-functional V segments, including TRBV6-2 and TRBV6-3, those segments were excluded. In a later analysis, TCR association rates were found to vary across HLA loci, with the most associated TCRs seen for DRB1 alleles and the fewest for HLA-C alleles. Roughly uniform sequencing depth across donors was assumed in presence/absence analyses, although this assumption may not hold. Correlated functional status among segregating V segments might be attributable to linkage disequilibrium, but an unknown experimental factor could not be ruled out. Cytomegalovirus status was reported to be diagnosed by the classifier with high specificity and sensitivity in both the original and validation cohorts. A later analysis found that most CMV-associated TCR beta chains appeared HLA-restricted, with HLA associations seemingly driven largely by CMV exposure. When HLA alleles, especially DR and DQ, strongly co-occurred, TCR associations were difficult to assign to individual alleles. Compared with the 666-donor mean, donors in an Asian-associated ancestry cluster had fewer N-insertions in productive TCRs, according to a later genetic analysis. Broadly in line with IMGT annotations, most TCR beta V segments showed up in productive rearrangements about 87% or about 30% of the time in an earlier analysis of 450 to 750 of the donors. In a later analysis, HLA-associated TCR beta chains were found to be more clonally expanded and to have lower generation probabilities than equally common non-associated chains. This cohort had only TCR beta chains sequenced, and the lack of alpha or paired-chain data limited which features could be detected. Three of the identified cytomegalovirus-associated TCR beta chains were confirmed in vitro to be specific for cytomegalovirus antigens. Roughly 15 rarely observed V segments, including chromosome 9 orphons, were excluded from the earlier analysis of approximately 600 of the donors because counts were too low. In the study, 150 to 200 TCR beta chains were listed as associated with cytomegalovirus. For the cohort, immune exposure information was limited to CMV serostatus. According to the authors, the approach could potentially be generalized to other disease states and immunological phenotypes. A further reported finding was that TCR beta sequences accurately predicted the HLA-A and HLA-B alleles for most subjects in the first cohort. Because some donors lacked HLA typing at each locus, the association tests relied only on the typed subset. An association between a missense DCLRE1C variant and V-gene and J-gene trimming of TCR beta chains was found in a later genetic analysis and replicated in an independent cohort. Specific HLA alleles were associated with 15,000 to 20,000 TCR beta sequences at a false discovery rate of 0.05 in a later analysis. A later analysis reported that several top co-occurrence clusters appeared linked to parvovirus B19, influenza, CMV and Epstein-Barr virus.

As for this clone: Its antigen remains unidentified. One end of the junction fails to match germline, which may point to a read error.

The CDR3, from cysteine to phenylalanine, totals 17 residues. The entry retains the CDR3 DNA only, 51 bases that are in frame from base 1. The germline V gene provides CDR1 ENHRY and CDR2 SYGVKD. In total, approximately 610 healthy bone marrow donors made up the cohort. At the time of sampling, all cohort members were nominally healthy, though unrecorded immune exposures were likely present. The donor was CMV seropositive and belonged to the group of a few hundred seropositive cohort members. A peripheral blood sample was provided by each donor, and peripheral blood mononuclear cells were used for TCR beta sequencing. Genomic DNA extraction from the blood cell samples was performed with the Qiagen DNeasy Blood Extraction Kit. Receptor amplification or capture employed the immunoSEQ multiplex PCR assay. For the multiplex PCR, a mixture combining 60 forward primers for TCR Vbeta segments and 13 reverse primers for TCR Jbeta segments was used. The CDR3 region of rearranged TCR beta genes was amplified from genomic DNA by a multiplex PCR assay. The amplified TCR beta libraries were sequenced on the Illumina HiSeq System as 87-base-pair reads. As for the authors' bioinformatics: In a later analysis, tens of millions of unique TCR beta chains were counted across the approximately 620 repertoires, and roughly 11 million of these chains were shared by at least two donors. To remove PCR and sequencing errors, raw reads were error-corrected and collapsed into unique sequences using a nearest-neighbor algorithm that merged closely related sequences. To assign V, D and J gene segments, CDR3 sequences were aligned to IMGT reference sequences. For a sequence to be retained, a match of at least six nucleotides was required to both a V gene segment and a J gene segment. Rearrangements were called productive when the CDR3 lacked stop codons and stayed in frame with V and J; all others were non-productive. Following IMGT convention, CDR3 was defined as the stretch from the second conserved V-encoded cysteine to the conserved J-encoded phenylalanine. The earlier analysis of some 540 of the donors excluded any sequence lacking an unambiguous match to a single V gene segment. An earlier analysis of a few hundred of the donors called V segments functional above 56.7% productive rearrangements and segregating when the between-donor standard deviation exceeded 5%. A statistical classification framework was developed to diagnose cytomegalovirus status using the catalog of TCR beta chain sequences. V and J gene assignment, in a later analysis, came from comparing TCR nucleotide sequences with IMGT/GENE-DB human TR gene sequences. A later analysis assigned CDR3 sequences and most-parsimonious VDJ recombination scenarios with the TCRdist pipeline. A later analysis defined each TCR beta chain by its CDR3 amino acid sequence plus V-gene family, and excluded reads lacking a unique V-gene family. A later analysis removed roughly 590 highly shared, low-generation-probability nucleotide sequences to deal with suspected cross-contamination and a sequencing artifact. In a later analysis, a clonal expansion index for each public chain was calculated from normalized within-repertoire ranks of inferred template counts. In a later analysis, generation probabilities were computed with a VDJ recombination model fitted to out-of-frame rearrangements, and the resulting probabilities were checked against IGoR. In a later analysis, TCR-TCR, TCR-HLA and TCR-CMV co-occurrence was scored with hypergeometric tests, and a repertoire-size bias correction was applied to TCR pairs. False discovery rates were estimated in a later analysis by permuting HLA or CMV assignments 20 times. In a later analysis, co-occurring TCRs were grouped using DBSCAN, and TCRdist sequence similarity was added for clustering within HLA-allele-positive subsets. Repertoires with fewer than 30,000 or more than 120,000 public chains, plus five repertoires with anomalous nucleotide sharing, were excluded from co-occurrence clustering. This immuneACCESS table, as held by TCRdb, lists in-frame sequences with V and J called but not all clones. Of the missing ones, under half trace to an unresolved V gene in checked studies; the others have no known cause. V and J calls and clone size are given by that table; D and trimming were obtained from the DNA. The table held for this sample gives 45,000 to 55,000 clones. The ten top clones hold 6.1% of the sample.

This TCR derives from a male donor in good health and CMV-seropositive. The specimen sequenced was PBMCs. Rearrangement joined TRBV10-3 to TRBJ2-3, with 13 bases aligning to TRBD2. The sequenced DNA is TGTGCCACCAGTCCCGGGACTAGCGGGGCTAGCACAGATACGCAGTATTTT. Its coded protein is CATSPGTSGASTDTQYF.